This TCR beta chain was captured by sequencing in a study of shared clonotypes between healthy human individuals. Study overall: For every donor, three CD4 naive, three CD4 memory, two CD8 naive and one CD8 memory plates were used.

Study-wide results and caveats: At large depth, rarefaction still showed sorted-subset sequencing to be incomplete. Generally, estimated richness proved larger in naive subsets than it did in memory subsets.

The donors were adults (healthy and HIV-negative) with no recent acute infections or vaccinations. With respect to this clone: Antigen: not known. This specimen includes other DNA sequences encoding the same CDR3.

This CDR3 is 13 amino acids long. V dropped 6 bases and J dropped 4; count of bases not matched to a gene: 2. Germline CDR1 and CDR2: KGHSH and LQKENI. Method: immunoSEQ multiplex PCR; TCRdb's copy keeps in-frame clones and lacks some. The sample records some 2,400,000 clones, roughly 95% being singletons. The sequence was collected from a man between 18 and 35 years old in good health. Sequencing input: naive CD4+ T cells sorted from blood. Subset defined: CD45RA+ positively selected. V and J are TRBV18 and TRBJ1-1; 10 bases map to TRBD1. In nucleotides, the CDR3 is TGTGCCAGCTCCAGGGACAGGGGCACTGAAGCTTTCTTT. Its protein product is CASSRDRGTEAFF. The full variable domain, in which reference TRBV18 and TRBJ1-1 provide the parts outside the CDR3, is NAGVMQNPRHLVRRRGQEARLRCSPMKGHSHVYWYRQLPEEGLKFMVYLQKENIIDESGMPKERFSAEFPKEGPSILRIQQVVRGDSAAYFCASSRDRGTEAFFGQGTRLTVV.